This T cell receptor beta chain was found in a study of cytomegalovirus exposure and HLA in healthy donors. General observations from the study: The number of N-insertions in an Asian-associated ancestry cluster was reportedly below the 666-donor mean in a later analysis. Later on, a genetic analysis was performed. It linked a missense variant in DCLRE1C with V- and J-gene trimming of TCR beta. Most CMV-associated TCR beta chains appeared HLA-restricted in a later analysis. Later on, an analysis tied about 17,000 TCR beta sequences to HLA alleles at 0.05 false discovery rate.

In the case of this clone: Its antigen is currently unknown.

The primer mix had 60 Vbeta and 13 Jbeta primers. Data came from immunoSEQ multiplex PCR; TCRdb stores just in-frame clones and leaves some out. This sample has around 200,000 clones, with approximately 80% found just once. Germline V lookup: CDR1 SGDLS, CDR2 YYNGEE. Trimming stripped 3 bases from V and 8 bases from J, with 11 bases between. CDR3 length: 12 amino acids. This TCR was recovered from a girl aged 2 to 9 in good health and CMV-seronegative. This chain uses TRBV9 with TRBJ1-2; D ambiguous. The sequencing input was PBMCs. CDR3 in DNA: TGTGCCAGCAGCGCCCCTACCGTGGGCTACACCTTC. This codes for CASSAPTVGYTF.